The present T cell receptor (beta chain) was sequenced within a study of cytomegalovirus exposure and HLA in healthy donors. General study points: The study designated around 150 TCR beta chains cytomegalovirus-associated. Some public TCRs appeared in many individuals, while most sequences were rare.

About this clone itself: No antigen is known for it.

Trimming shortened V by 10 bases and J by 0 bases, and 13 bases separated the two germline ends. The CDR3 consists of 13 residues. The germline CDR1 and CDR2 sequences are MNHEY and SVGAGI. Method: immunoSEQ multiplex PCR; TCRdb's copy keeps in-frame clones and lacks some. The sample lists 100,000 to 150,000 clones, about 91% occurring once. V and J are TRBV6-5 and TRBJ2-7; D not certain. The sequence derives from a woman under 30 in good health and CMV-seronegative. Source material: PBMCs. The CDR3 sequence: CATSTLNSYEQYF. The CDR3 DNA reads as TGTGCCACCTCCACTCTAAACTCCTACGAGCAGTACTTC.